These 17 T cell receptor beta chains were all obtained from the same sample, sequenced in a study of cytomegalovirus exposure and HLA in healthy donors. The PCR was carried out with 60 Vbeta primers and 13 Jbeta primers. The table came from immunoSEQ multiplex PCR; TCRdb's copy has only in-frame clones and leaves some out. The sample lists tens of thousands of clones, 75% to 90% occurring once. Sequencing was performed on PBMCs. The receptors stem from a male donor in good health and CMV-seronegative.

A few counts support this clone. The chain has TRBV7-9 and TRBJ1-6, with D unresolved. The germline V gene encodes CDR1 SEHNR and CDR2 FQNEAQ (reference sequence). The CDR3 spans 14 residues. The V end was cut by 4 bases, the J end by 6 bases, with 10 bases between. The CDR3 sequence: CASSSKAPNSPLHF. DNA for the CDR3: TGTGCCAGCAGCTCGAAAGCACCTAATTCACCCCTCCACTTT.

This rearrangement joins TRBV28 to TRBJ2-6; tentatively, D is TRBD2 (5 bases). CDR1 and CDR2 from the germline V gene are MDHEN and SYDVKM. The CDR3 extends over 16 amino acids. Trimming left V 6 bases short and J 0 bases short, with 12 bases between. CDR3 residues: CASSGGRFSGANVLTF. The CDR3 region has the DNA TGTGCCAGCAGCGGCGGGCGGTTCTCTGGGGCCAACGTCCTGACTTTC. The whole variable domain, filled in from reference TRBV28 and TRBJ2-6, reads DVKVTQSSRYLVKRTGEKVFLECVQDMDHENMFWYRQDPGLGLRLIYFSYDVKMKEKGDIPEGYSVSREKKERFSLILESASTNQTSMYLCASSGGRFSGANVLTFGAGSRLTVL.

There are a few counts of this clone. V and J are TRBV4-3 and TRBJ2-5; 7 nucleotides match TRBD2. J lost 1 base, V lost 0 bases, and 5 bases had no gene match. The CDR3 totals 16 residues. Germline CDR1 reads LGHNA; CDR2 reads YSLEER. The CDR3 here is CASSQDGRGSQETQYF. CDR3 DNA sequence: TGCGCCAGCAGCCAAGATGGGAGGGGATCCCAAGAGACCCAGTACTTC.

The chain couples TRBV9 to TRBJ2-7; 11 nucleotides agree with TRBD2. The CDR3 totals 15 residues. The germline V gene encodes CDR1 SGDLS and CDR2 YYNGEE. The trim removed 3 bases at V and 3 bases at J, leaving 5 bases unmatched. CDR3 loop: CASSGGTSGFYEQYF. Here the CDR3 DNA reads TGTGCCAGCAGCGGAGGGACTAGCGGATTCTACGAGCAGTACTTC.

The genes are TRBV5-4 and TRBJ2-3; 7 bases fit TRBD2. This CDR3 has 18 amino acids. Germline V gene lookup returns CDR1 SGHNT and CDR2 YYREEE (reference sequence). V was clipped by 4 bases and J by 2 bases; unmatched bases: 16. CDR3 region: CASSVYLGLVPTTDTQYF. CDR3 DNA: TGTGCCAGCAGCGTTTACCTTGGACTAGTCCCCACCACAGATACGCAGTATTTT.

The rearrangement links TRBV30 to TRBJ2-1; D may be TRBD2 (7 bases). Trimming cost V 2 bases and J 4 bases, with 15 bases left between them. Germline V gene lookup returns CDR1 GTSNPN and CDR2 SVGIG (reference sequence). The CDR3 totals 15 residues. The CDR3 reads CAWSPGGAGYNEQFF. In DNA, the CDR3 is TGTGCCTGGAGTCCTGGGGGGGCCGGTTACAATGAGCAGTTCTTC.

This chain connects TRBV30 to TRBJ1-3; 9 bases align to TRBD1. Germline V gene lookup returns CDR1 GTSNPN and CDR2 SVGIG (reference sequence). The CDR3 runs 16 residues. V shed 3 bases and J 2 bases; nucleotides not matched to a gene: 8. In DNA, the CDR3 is TGTGCCTGGAGCGTGGGGGGGACAGGGACTGGAAACACCATATATTTT. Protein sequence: CAWSVGGTGTGNTIYF.

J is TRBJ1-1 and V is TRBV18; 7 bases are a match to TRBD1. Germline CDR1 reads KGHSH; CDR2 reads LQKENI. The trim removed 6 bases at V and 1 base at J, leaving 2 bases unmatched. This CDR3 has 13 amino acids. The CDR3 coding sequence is TGTGCCAGCTCCGACAGGGAGAACACTGAAGCTTTCTTT. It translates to CASSDRENTEAFF.

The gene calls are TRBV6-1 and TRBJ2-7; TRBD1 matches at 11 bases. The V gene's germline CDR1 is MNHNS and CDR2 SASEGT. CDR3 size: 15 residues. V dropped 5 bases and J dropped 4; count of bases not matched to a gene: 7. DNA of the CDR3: TGTGCCAGCAGTTTCTTAGGACAGGGGGCTTACGAGCAGTACTTC. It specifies CASSFLGQGAYEQYF.

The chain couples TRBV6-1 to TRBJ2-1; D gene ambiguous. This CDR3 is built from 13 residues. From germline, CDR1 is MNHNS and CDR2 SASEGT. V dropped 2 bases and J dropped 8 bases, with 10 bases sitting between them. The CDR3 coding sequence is TGTGCCAGCAGTGAACTAGGTGCCGATGAGCAGTTCTTC. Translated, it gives CASSELGADEQFF.

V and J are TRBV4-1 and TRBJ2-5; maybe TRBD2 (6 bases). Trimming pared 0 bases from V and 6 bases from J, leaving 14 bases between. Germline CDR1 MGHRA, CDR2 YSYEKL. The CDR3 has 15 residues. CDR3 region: CASSQEGGLGQTQYF. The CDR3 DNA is TGCGCCAGCAGCCAAGAGGGGGGACTCGGGCAGACCCAGTACTTC.

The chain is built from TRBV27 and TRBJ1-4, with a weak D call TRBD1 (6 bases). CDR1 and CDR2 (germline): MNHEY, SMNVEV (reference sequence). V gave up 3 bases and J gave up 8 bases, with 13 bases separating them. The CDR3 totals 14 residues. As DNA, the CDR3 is TGTGCCAGCAGTTTTTTGGGGGCGCAGGAAAAACTGTTTTTT. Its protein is CASSFLGAQEKLFF. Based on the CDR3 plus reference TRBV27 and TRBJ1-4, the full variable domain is EAQVTQNPRYLITVTGKKLTVTCSQNMNHEYMSWYRQDPGLGLRQIYYSMNVEVTDKGDVPEGYKVSRKEKRNFPLILESPSPNQTSLYFCASSFLGAQEKLFFGSGTQLSVL.

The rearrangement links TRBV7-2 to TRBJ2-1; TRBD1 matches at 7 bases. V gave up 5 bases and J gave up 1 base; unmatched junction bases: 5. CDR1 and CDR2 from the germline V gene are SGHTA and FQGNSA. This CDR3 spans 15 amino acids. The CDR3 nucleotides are TGTGCCAGCAGCCCAGACAGGGTTTCCTACAATGAGCAGTTCTTC. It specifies CASSPDRVSYNEQFF. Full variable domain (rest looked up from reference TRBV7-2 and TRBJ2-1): GAGVSQSPSNKVTEKGKDVELRCDPISGHTALYWYRQSLGQGLEFLIYFQGNSAPDKSGLPSDRFSAERTGGSVSTLTIQRTQQEDSAVYLCASSPDRVSYNEQFFGPGTRLTVL.

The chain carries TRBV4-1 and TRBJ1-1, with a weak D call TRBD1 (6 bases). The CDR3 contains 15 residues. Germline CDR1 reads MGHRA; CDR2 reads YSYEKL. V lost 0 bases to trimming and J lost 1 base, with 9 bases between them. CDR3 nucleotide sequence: TGCGCCAGCAGCCAAGAATGGGGGCAGAACACTGAAGCTTTCTTT. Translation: CASSQEWGQNTEAFF.

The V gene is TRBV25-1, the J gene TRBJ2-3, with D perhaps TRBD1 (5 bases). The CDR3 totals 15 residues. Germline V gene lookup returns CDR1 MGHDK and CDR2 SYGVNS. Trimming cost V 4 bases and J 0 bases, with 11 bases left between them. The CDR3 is CASSADTSSTDTQYF. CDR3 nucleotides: TGTGCCAGCAGTGCGGACACCTCTAGCACAGATACGCAGTATTTT.

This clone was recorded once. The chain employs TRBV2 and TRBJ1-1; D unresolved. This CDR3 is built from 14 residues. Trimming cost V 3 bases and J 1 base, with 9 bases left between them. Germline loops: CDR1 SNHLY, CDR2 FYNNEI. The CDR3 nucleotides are TGTGCCAGCAGTGATTCCGACTCGAACACTGAAGCTTTCTTT. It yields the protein CASSDSDSNTEAFF. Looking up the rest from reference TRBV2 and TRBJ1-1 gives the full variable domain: EPEVTQTPSHQVTQMGQEVILRCVPISNHLYFYWYRQILGQKVEFLVSFYNNEISEKSEIFDDQFSVERPDGSNFTLKIRSTKLEDSAMYFCASSDSDSNTEAFFGQGTRLTVV.

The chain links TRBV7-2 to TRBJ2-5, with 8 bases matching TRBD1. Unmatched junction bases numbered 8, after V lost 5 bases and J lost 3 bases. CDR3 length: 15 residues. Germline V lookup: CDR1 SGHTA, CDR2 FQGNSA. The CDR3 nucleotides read TGTGCCAGCAGCCCCCAACCGGGACAGGAAGAGACCCAGTACTTC. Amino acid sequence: CASSPQPGQEETQYF.